Below are 27 T cell receptor beta chains sequenced from a single sample in a study of shared T cell receptors in the human thymus. The repertoire was sequenced with immunoSEQ multiplex PCR; TCRdb's copy has only in-frame clones and lacks some. The table records hundreds of thousands of clones, 80% to 90% of them present only once. The data were also submitted as part of a second study, on human thymus T cells.

The sequencing input was thymocytes. These receptors came from a boy less than two years old with a congenital heart defect.

V and J are TRBV5-1 and TRBJ1-6; 10 positions agree with TRBD1. After removal of 1 base from V and 9 bases from J, the junction contained 4 bases not matched to a gene. Germline-derived CDR1 and CDR2 are SGHRS and YFSETQ. The CDR3 sequence is 15 residues long. CDR3 region: CASSLRDRGASPLHF. The CDR3 coding sequence is TGCGCCAGCAGCTTGAGGGACAGGGGTGCTTCACCCCTCCACTTT.

The CDR3 here is CASSPGQGEKQYF. The CDR3 bases are TGCGCCAGCAGCCCCGGACAGGGAGAGAAGCAGTACTTC. The chain employs TRBV4-3 and TRBJ2-7, with 8 positions matching TRBD1. V shed 4 bases, J shed 8 bases, and the junction held 7 bases outside the gene matches. CDR3 size: 13 residues. The V gene's germline CDR1 is LGHNA and CDR2 YSLEER.

CDR3 bases: TGTGCCAGCAGTGAGTACTGCCGCATGAACACTGAAGCTTTCTTT. It encodes CASSEYCRMNTEAFF. The chain recombines TRBV6-1 with TRBJ1-1, with D hard to call. This CDR3 spans 15 amino acids. Germline CDR1 MNHNS, CDR2 SASEGT. V shed 3 bases and J shed 0 bases, with 11 bases lying between them.

Notes on this clone: The junction does not match germline at one end; this may be a read error. The V gene is TRBV7-7, the J gene TRBJ2-2, with 10 bases matching TRBD1. Per germline, CDR1 SSHAT and CDR2 FNYEAQ (reference sequence). The CDR3 runs 17 residues. The CDR3 loop is CASSPGDRGLNTGELFF. CDR3 DNA: TGTGCTAGCAGCCCTGGAGACAGGGGGCTGAACACCGGGGAGCTGTTTTTT.

This sequence joins TRBV28 and TRBJ2-7; 9 nucleotides agree with TRBD1. With V trimmed by 8 bases and J by 4 bases, 6 bases remained unmatched. CDR1 is MDHEN and CDR2 is SYDVKM in the germline V gene. This CDR3 contains 13 residues. The CDR3 here is CASEGTGLYEQYF. CDR3 sequence (DNA): TGTGCCAGCGAGGGGACAGGGCTATACGAGCAGTACTTC.

The chain is built from TRBV27 and TRBJ2-1, with 8 bases that match TRBD1. The CDR3 runs to 13 residues. V was clipped by 4 bases and J by 7 bases; unmatched bases: 3. Germline V lookup: CDR1 MNHEY, CDR2 SMNVEV (reference sequence). CDR3 nucleotide sequence: TGTGCCAGCAGTTACCGGACAGGGAATGAGCAGTTCTTC. This translates into CASSYRTGNEQFF.

This chain links TRBV4-3 with TRBJ2-5, with a weak D call TRBD1 (7 bases). Germline CDR1 and CDR2: LGHNA and YSLEER. Trimming stripped 0 bases from V and 4 bases from J, with 15 bases between. The CDR3 length is 16 residues. The CDR3 reads CASSQDRGGGAETQYF. The CDR3 DNA reads TGCGCCAGCAGCCAAGACCGCGGAGGGGGCGCAGAGACCCAGTACTTC.

CDR3 loop: CASSTPEWGRRAGELFF. CDR3 in DNA: TGTGCCAGTAGTACCCCGGAGTGGGGGCGGCGCGCCGGGGAGCTGTTTTTT. The chain joins TRBV19 to TRBJ2-2; D perhaps matches TRBD1 (6 bases). Trimming left V 4 bases short and J 6 bases short, with 21 bases between. Germline CDR1 and CDR2: LNHDA and SQIVND (reference sequence). The CDR3 sequence is 17 residues long.

The rearrangement links TRBV6-5 to TRBJ1-2, with no clear D. The V and J ends lost 2 bases and 1 base respectively, with 11 bases between them. Germline V lookup: CDR1 MNHEY, CDR2 SVGAGI. The CDR3 spans 15 residues. The DNA for the CDR3 is TGTGCCAGCAGTTACCAACCTGGGCATAACTATGGCTACACCTTC. Translation gives CASSYQPGHNYGYTF.

The chain links TRBV5-1 to TRBJ1-2, with TRBD1 matching over 7 bases. CDR3 size: 15 residues. Germline-derived CDR1 and CDR2 are SGHRS and YFSETQ. J gave up 2 bases and V 4 bases, and 8 bases lay outside the gene matches. CDR3 bases: TGCGCCAGCAGCGTTGACAGGGCCCCCAACTATGGCTACACCTTC. Translating it yields CASSVDRAPNYGYTF. The whole variable domain, remainder taken from reference TRBV5-1 and TRBJ1-2, is KAGVTQTPRYLIKTRGQQVTLSCSPISGHRSVSWYQQTPGQGLQFLFEYFSETQRNKGNFPGRFSGRQFSNSRSEMNVSTLELGDSALYLCASSVDRAPNYGYTFGSGTRLTVV.

V gene TRBV19 combines with J gene TRBJ1-6; 8 bases match TRBD1. After removal of 5 bases from V and 9 bases from J, the junction contained 9 bases not matched to a gene. Looked up from germline, CDR1 is LNHDA and CDR2 is SQIVND (reference sequence). The length of the CDR3 is 15 residues. CDR3 coding DNA: TGTGCCAGTAGTTCTGGACAGGGATACTTTTCACCCCTCCACTTT. Translation gives CASSSGQGYFSPLHF.

V gene TRBV7-6 combines with J gene TRBJ1-2, with 9 bases matching TRBD1. This CDR3 contains 15 residues. Germline CDR1 is SGHVS and CDR2 is FNYEAQ. V dropped 4 bases and J dropped 6; count of bases not matched to a gene: 9. In nucleotides, the CDR3 is TGTGCCAGCAGCTCACCTCCGGGACAGGGCGATGGCTACACCTTC. The encoded protein is CASSSPPGQGDGYTF. The full variable domain, in which reference TRBV7-6 and TRBJ1-2 provide the parts outside the CDR3, is GAGVSQSPRYKVTKRGQDVALRCDPISGHVSLYWYRQALGQGPEFLTYFNYEAQQDKSGLPNDRFSAERPEGSISTLTIQRTEQRDSAMYRCASSSPPGQGDGYTFGSGTRLTVV.

This clone was found once. The chain couples TRBV27 to TRBJ1-2, with 7 bases aligning to TRBD1. Trimming at V came to 4 bases and at J to 0 bases, leaving 8 bases not matched to a gene. Germline lookup yields CDR1 MNHEY and CDR2 SMNVEV (reference sequence). The CDR3 sequence is 16 residues long. CDR3 DNA sequence: TGTGCCAGCAGTTCCCTCCTGACAGGGACTAACTATGGCTACACCTTC. Its translation: CASSSLLTGTNYGYTF.

The V call is TRBV30, the J call TRBJ2-3; 12 bases are shared with TRBD2. Germline trimming cut 3 bases from V and 5 bases from J; bases unmatched to any gene: 12. Germline V gives CDR1 GTSNPN, CDR2 SVGIG (reference sequence). There are 17 residues in the CDR3. Here the CDR3 reads CAWSARLAGDRGDTQYF. CDR3 sequence (DNA): TGTGCCTGGAGCGCACGACTAGCGGGAGATCGAGGAGATACGCAGTATTTT.

As DNA, the CDR3 is TGCGCCAGCAGCCCATTAGCGGGAGTTGTACACGAGCAGTACTTC. Its protein is CASSPLAGVVHEQYF. The chain links TRBV4-1 to TRBJ2-7, with TRBD2 identical over 9 bases. There are 15 residues in the CDR3. V shed 4 bases and J 5 bases; nucleotides not matched to a gene: 9. Germline V CDR1 and CDR2: MGHRA, YSYEKL.

The V gene is TRBV10-3, the J gene TRBJ2-3; 13 bases are a match to TRBD2. The junction had 14 bases not matched to a gene; V was cut back by 6 bases and J by 2 bases. The CDR3 loop spans 19 amino acids. Germline V gene data show CDR1 as ENHRY and CDR2 as SYGVKD. For the CDR3, the DNA is TGTGCCATCAGAGGCACTAGCGGGGGGGCCCCCTACTCCACAGATACGCAGTATTTT. It yields the protein CAIRGTSGGAPYSTDTQYF.

The chain recombines TRBV5-6 with TRBJ1-2; D unresolved. CDR3 length: 12 residues. V was pared by 5 bases and J by 2 bases, with 7 bases between. Germline CDR1 and CDR2: SGHDT and YYEEEE. The CDR3: CASRVQNYGYTF. The CDR3, as DNA: TGTGCCAGCAGGGTACAAAACTATGGCTACACCTTC.

The V call is TRBV9, the J call TRBJ2-3; 12 bases are shared with TRBD2. V was pared by 2 bases and J by 6 bases, with 10 bases of the junction left unmatched. Germline V gives CDR1 SGDLS, CDR2 YYNGEE. The CDR3 sequence is 17 residues long. As DNA, the CDR3 is TGTGCCAGCAGCGTTTCTAGCGGGAGGGCCAGGGAGGATACGCAGTATTTT. Translation gives CASSVSSGRAREDTQYF.

This clone was seen only once. The DNA for the CDR3 is TGTGCCAGCAGCGTTAGGTTGGGACAGCGCTATGGCTACACCTTC. Translating it yields CASSVRLGQRYGYTF. J is TRBJ1-2 and V is TRBV5-4; the match to TRBD1 covers 7 bases. The CDR3 is made up of 15 amino acids. Trimming removed 4 bases from V and 4 bases from J; junction bases left unmatched: 10. The germline gives CDR1 SGHNT, CDR2 YYREEE (reference sequence).

The rearrangement links TRBV9 to TRBJ2-7, with 7 bases matching TRBD2. The V gene end was trimmed by 2 bases and the J gene end by 5 bases; junction bases not matched to a gene: 7. The CDR3 contains 14 residues. Per the germline V gene, CDR1 is SGDLS and CDR2 is YYNGEE. The CDR3 nucleotides are TGTGCCAGCAGCGTCACGACTAGCCCGGACGAGCAGTACTTC. This gives the protein CASSVTTSPDEQYF.

The V and J genes are TRBV6-5 and TRBJ2-7; TRBD2 matches at 8 bases. The CDR3 spans 15 residues. The trim removed 2 bases at V and 0 bases at J, leaving 3 bases unmatched. Germline V gene data show CDR1 as MNHEY and CDR2 as SVGAGI. This CDR3 is CASSYRGGSSYEQYF. In nucleotides, the CDR3 is TGTGCCAGCAGTTACCGGGGGGGGAGCTCCTACGAGCAGTACTTC.

The chain couples TRBV7-9 to TRBJ2-3, with TRBD2 matching over 15 bases. The CDR3 is 18 residues long. Germline assignment: CDR1 SEHNR and CDR2 FQNEAQ (reference sequence). The junction had 7 bases not matched to a gene; V was cut back by 5 bases and J by 1 base. CDR3 protein: CASSIGTSGGKGTDTQYF. CDR3 in DNA: TGTGCCAGCAGCATAGGGACTAGCGGGGGGAAAGGCACAGATACGCAGTATTTT. The full variable domain, in which reference TRBV7-9 and TRBJ2-3 provide the parts outside the CDR3, is DTGVSQNPRHKITKRGQNVTFRCDPISEHNRLYWYRQTLGQGPEFLTYFQNEAQLEKSRLLSDRFSAERPKGSFSTLEIQRTEQGDSAMYLCASSIGTSGGKGTDTQYFGPGTRLTVL.

This CDR3 reads CASSVQGAEDGSGELFF. In nucleotides, the CDR3 is TGTGCCAGCAGCGTACAGGGGGCGGAAGACGGGTCCGGGGAGCTGTTTTTT. The rearrangement links TRBV9 to TRBJ2-2; 8 nucleotides match TRBD1. After removal of 1 base from V and 6 bases from J, the junction contained 11 bases not matched to a gene. This CDR3 region has 17 residues. Germline CDR1 SGDLS, CDR2 YYNGEE.

The chain combines TRBV10-3 with TRBJ2-5; 8 positions match TRBD2. V lost 2 bases and J lost 2; bases outside the gene matches: 7. This CDR3 contains 16 residues. CDR1 is ENHRY, CDR2 SYGVKD, per germline. The CDR3 DNA reads TGTGCCATCAGTGAGACTGAAGGACTAGCACAAGAGACCCAGTACTTC. Translated: CAISETEGLAQETQYF.

This clone was recorded only once. The rearrangement uses TRBV6-5 and TRBJ2-7; no definite D call. Trimming pared 5 bases from V and 3 bases from J, leaving 8 bases between. Germline V gene sequence: CDR1 MNHEY, CDR2 SVGAGI. The CDR3 spans 12 residues. The CDR3 DNA is TGTGCCAGCAGTCAAGACAACTACGAGCAGTACTTC. Protein product: CASSQDNYEQYF.

DNA of the CDR3: TGCGCCAGCAGCTTCGACAGGGCAGGCACAGATACGCAGTATTTT. Encoded protein: CASSFDRAGTDTQYF. The chain links TRBV5-1 to TRBJ2-3; 7 bases agree with TRBD1. V gave up 2 bases and J gave up 1 base; unmatched junction bases: 4. Germline V gene lookup returns CDR1 SGHRS and CDR2 YFSETQ. The CDR3 sequence is 15 residues long.

The chain employs TRBV2 and TRBJ1-5, with D tentatively TRBD1 (5 bases). Looked up from germline, CDR1 is SNHLY and CDR2 is FYNNEI. This CDR3 has 13 residues. The V end lost 4 bases, the J end lost 7 bases, and 11 bases lay between the germline ends. In DNA, the CDR3 is TGTGCCAGCAGTGTTTCGGGGGGGCAGCCCCAGCATTTT. Encoded protein: CASSVSGGQPQHF.